Following are 24 T cell receptor beta chains from one sample sequenced in a study of metastatic and nonmetastatic thyroid tumors. Prior to thyroid surgery, none of the patients had received any treatment. TCRdb reprocessed the PCR reads using MiXCR. The repertoire holds about 69,000 clones, with 14% as singletons. Sequenced material: blood. All receptors derive from a male donor with papillary thyroid cancer or a benign thyroid nodule (not recorded which). Some clones in this sample may be carry-over from other donors' samples.

This clone was counted ten times or more. The rearrangement uses TRBV10-3 and TRBJ2-5; 8 bases match TRBD2. The CDR3 is 15 residues long. Per germline, CDR1 ENHRY and CDR2 SYGVKD. The ends lost 5 bases at V and 4 bases at J; junction bases unmatched: 9. The CDR3 is CAISRGAGGGETQYF. For the CDR3, the DNA is TGTGCCATCAGTCGAGGGGCGGGAGGAGGAGAGACCCAGTACTTC.

At least ten counts were recorded for this clone. The gene calls are TRBV9 and TRBJ1-2, with a weak D call TRBD1 (6 bases). Per germline, CDR1 SGDLS and CDR2 YYNGEE. The CDR3 is made up of 15 amino acids. V lost 7 bases and J lost 14, with 30 bases in between. The CDR3 DNA reads TGTGCCAGCGCCCCGGTGGGGACCGATCTCAGGGGTTGGACCTTC. Encoded protein: CASAPVGTDLRGWTF.

This clone was recorded once. This chain uses TRBV2 with TRBJ1-4, with TRBD1 identical over 10 bases. This CDR3 region has 14 residues. V gave up 10 bases and J gave up 8 bases; unmatched junction bases: 10. Germline CDR1 SNHLY, CDR2 FYNNEI. CDR3 sequence: CAIEDRDRGEKLFF. The CDR3, as DNA: TGTGCCATCGAGGACCGGGACAGGGGCGAAAAACTGTTTTTT.

J is TRBJ1-3 and V is TRBV29-1; D is unresolved. CDR3 size: 13 residues. The V gene lost 3 bases and the J gene lost 2 bases, with 8 bases spanning the gap. Germline V gene lookup returns CDR1 SQVTM and CDR2 ANQGSEA. The CDR3 nucleotides are TGCAGCGTTGAGCCCAGACCTGGAAACACCATATATTTT. Translating gives CSVEPRPGNTIYF.

This clone came up many times. V gene TRBV10-3 combines with J gene TRBJ2-1; 13 nucleotides agree with TRBD2. Germline V CDR1 and CDR2: ENHRY, SYGVKD. The CDR3 covers 16 residues. Trimming removed 3 bases from V and 6 bases from J; junction bases left unmatched: 5. CDR3 loop: CAISDRTSGSGNEQFF. Written as DNA, the CDR3 is TGTGCCATCAGTGATCGGACTAGCGGGAGTGGCAATGAGCAGTTCTTC.

Many counts were recorded for this clone. This rearrangement joins TRBV7-1 to TRBJ1-3; D is perhaps TRBD1 (5 bases). TRBV7-1 carries the ORF label, with uncertain function. Trimming cost V 2 bases and J 0 bases, with 23 bases left between them. The CDR3 consists of 20 residues. CDR3 protein: CASSSRVGGLRTISGNTIYF. The CDR3 nucleotides read TGTGCCAGCAGCTCAAGGGTCGGGGGTTTGAGGACCATCTCTGGAAACACCATATATTTT.

Ten or more counts support this clone. Just one base apart from a much larger clone, this may be a read error. At the DNA level, this CDR3 is encoded by other sequences in the same sample as well. The rearrangement joins TRBV9 to TRBJ2-2, with a tentative D call TRBD2 (6 bases). CDR3 size: 15 residues. Germline CDR1 SGDLS, CDR2 YYNGEE. V was pared by 2 bases and J by 6 bases, with 14 bases between. The CDR3 loop reads CASSVGYLASGELFF. The CDR3 region has the DNA TGTGCCAGCAGCGTGGGCTATCTAGCGTCCGGGGAGCTGTTTTTT.

There are many counts of this clone. This rearrangement joins TRBV7-3 to TRBJ2-5, with TRBD2 matching 15 bases. Trimming removed 5 bases from V and 5 bases from J; junction bases left unmatched: 6. CDR1 and CDR2 (germline): SGHTA, FQGTGA. The CDR3 sequence is 16 residues long. CDR3 nucleotide sequence: TGTGCCAGCAGCCCGGGACTAGCGGGAGGAAGGGAGACCCAGTACTTC. The encoded protein is CASSPGLAGGRETQYF.

There are many counts of this clone. This rearrangement joins TRBV12-3 or TRBV12-4 to TRBJ2-7; D gene unclear. Trimming removed 3 bases at V and 3 bases at J, with 12 bases between. CDR3 length: 14 amino acids. CDR3 sequence (DNA): TGTGCCAGCAGTTTTCAACAGATGGACTACGAGCAGTACTTC. Amino acids: CASSFQQMDYEQYF.

This clone was recorded at least ten times. Distinct nucleotide sequences in the sample also encode this CDR3. The V gene is TRBV28, the J gene TRBJ2-7, with 10 nucleotides matching TRBD1. This CDR3 comprises 13 residues. The germline V gene has CDR1 MDHEN and CDR2 SYDVKM. Germline trimming cut 10 bases from V and 4 bases from J; bases unmatched to any gene: 7. The CDR3 spells CAMQAGQGYEQYF. The CDR3 DNA reads as TGTGCCATGCAGGCGGGACAGGGGTACGAGCAGTACTTC.

This clone has at least ten counts. The chain uses TRBV2 and TRBJ1-4; the D is unclear. V shed 4 bases and J shed 8 bases, with 8 bases lying between them. The length of the CDR3 is 12 residues. The V gene's germline CDR1 is SNHLY and CDR2 FYNNEI. The CDR3 loop is CASSVGWEKLFF. Here the CDR3 DNA reads TGTGCCAGCAGTGTTGGGTGGGAAAAACTGTTTTTT.

Regarding this clone: At one boundary the junction diverges from the germline segment, which might be a read error. The V gene is TRBV3-1, the J gene TRBJ1-2; D remains unclear. This CDR3 region has 15 residues. Looked up from germline, CDR1 is LGHDT and CDR2 is YNNKEL (reference sequence). CDR3 amino acids: CASSQISTWAYGYPF. DNA of the CDR3: TGTGCCAGCAGCCAAATATCAACATGGGCCTATGGCTACCCCTTC.

This clone was counted ten times or more. The gene calls are TRBV5-6 and TRBJ2-7, with TRBD2 as a possible D gene (5 bases). The CDR3 loop spans 14 amino acids. Germline CDR1 is SGHDT and CDR2 is YYEEEE. Trimming shortened V by 3 bases and J by 3 bases, and 13 bases separated the two germline ends. The CDR3 is CASSWKDGNYEQYF. In DNA, the CDR3 is TGTGCCAGCAGCTGGAAAGACGGGAACTACGAGCAGTACTTC.

This clone was seen a few times. The chain uses TRBV6-1 and TRBJ2-5; unclear D gene. CDR1 is MNHNS, CDR2 SASEGT, per germline. The CDR3 runs to 16 residues. The V gene lost 0 bases and the J gene lost 8 bases, with 19 bases spanning the gap. CDR3 loop: CASSEASSSNRVTQYF. DNA of the CDR3: TGTGCCAGCAGTGAAGCGTCGTCGTCCAATCGGGTAACCCAGTACTTC.

This clone was found many times. The J gene is TRBJ2-7, the V gene TRBV15; 8 bases are shared with TRBD1. J lost 2 bases, V lost 0 bases, and 6 bases had no gene match. CDR3 size: 16 residues. The germline V gene has CDR1 LNHNV and CDR2 YYDKDF (reference sequence). Here the CDR3 reads CATSRDGAGGPYEQYF. CDR3 in DNA: TGTGCCACCAGCAGAGATGGAGCAGGGGGCCCCTACGAGCAGTACTTC.

Concerning this clone: A much larger clone differs by one base, so this may be a read error. CDR3 amino acids: CASSVGSYTYTQYF. The CDR3 DNA sequence: TGTGCCAGCAGCGTTGGTTCGTACACATATACGCAGTATTTT. The chain has TRBV7-9 and TRBJ2-3; D is uncertain. CDR1 is SEHNR, CDR2 FQNEAQ, per germline (reference sequence). CDR3 size: 14 residues.

About this clone: This may be a read error: a much more frequent sequence differs by one nucleotide. This rearrangement joins TRBV7-9 to TRBJ2-1, with 7 bases aligning to TRBD1. Germline V gene lookup returns CDR1 SEHNR and CDR2 FQNEAQ (reference sequence). The V and J ends lost 3 bases and 15 bases, in that order; junction bases with no gene match: 8. CDR3 size: 12 residues. The CDR3 loop reads CASSFSDRRSFF. Here the CDR3 DNA reads TGTGCCAGCAGCTTTTCGGACAGGCGGTCGTTCTTC.

This clone was picked up many times. This chain connects TRBV27 to TRBJ2-1, with TRBD2 matching 15 bases. CDR3 length: 18 amino acids. In germline, CDR1 is MNHEY, CDR2 SMNVEV (reference sequence). J lost 6 bases, V lost 3 bases, and 9 bases had no gene match. The chain's CDR3 is CASSFTRTSGRASNEQFF. DNA of the CDR3: TGTGCCAGCAGTTTCACCAGGACTAGCGGGAGGGCCAGCAATGAGCAGTTCTTC.

The J gene is TRBJ2-1, the V gene TRBV11-2; 7 bases fit TRBD2. This CDR3 is built from 15 residues. CDR1 is SGHAT and CDR2 is FQNNGV in the germline V gene. V gave up 6 bases and J gave up 1 base; unmatched junction bases: 6. DNA of the CDR3: TGTGCCAGCAGTTCATCTAGCGGATCCTACAATGAGCAGTTCTTC. Translation: CASSSSSGSYNEQFF.

This clone was seen repeatedly, ten times or more. The rearrangement uses TRBV5-1 and TRBJ2-6; TRBD1 matches 9 bases. The CDR3 has 18 amino acids. Germline V lookup: CDR1 SGHRS, CDR2 YFSETQ. Trimming cost V 5 bases and J 0 bases; bases outside gene matches: 9. The CDR3 DNA is TGCGCCAGCAGAGAAGGACAGGGGCTCGCCTCTGGGGCCAACGTCCTGACTTTC. It is translated as CASREGQGLASGANVLTF.

This clone came up a few times. With a much larger clone just one base away, this may be a read error. The rearrangement joins TRBV5-1 to TRBJ2-5; 8 bases agree with TRBD2. CDR3 size: 14 residues. In germline, CDR1 is SGHRS, CDR2 YFSETQ. In nucleotides, the CDR3 is TGCGCCAGCAGCTTGGTGGCGGGAGGAGAGACCGAGTACTTC. Encoded protein: CASSLVAGGETEYF.

The chain couples TRBV6-1 to TRBJ1-5; 8 positions match TRBD1. V shed 5 bases and J 7 bases; nucleotides not matched to a gene: 10. Germline loops: CDR1 MNHNS, CDR2 SASEGT. The CDR3 extends over 15 amino acids. The CDR3 DNA reads TGTGCCAGCAGTAAGGACAGGGTGACTTACCAGCCCCAGCATTTT. As protein: CASSKDRVTYQPQHF.

This clone was found many times. The V gene is TRBV20-1, the J gene TRBJ2-2; 10 bases map to TRBD1. J gave up 5 bases and V 3 bases, and 6 bases lay outside the gene matches. This CDR3 spans 15 amino acids. CDR1 and CDR2 from the germline V gene are DFQATT and SNEGSKA (reference sequence). The CDR3 here is CSASFGTGETGELFF. Written as DNA, the CDR3 is TGCAGTGCTAGTTTTGGGACAGGGGAAACCGGGGAGCTGTTTTTT.

At least ten counts were recorded for this clone. This chain uses TRBV12-3 or TRBV12-4 with TRBJ2-7; D could derive from TRBD1 or TRBD2 (5 bases each). This CDR3 region has 15 residues. V was clipped by 6 bases and J by 1 base, with 16 bases between them. CDR3 sequence: CASRPRRGTSYEQYV. The CDR3 nucleotides read TGTGCCAGCAGACCTAGACGGGGCACGTCCTACGAGCAGTACGTC.